What follows are 28 T cell receptor beta chains derived from one specimen sequenced in a study of T cells in Graves' hyperthyroidism and ophthalmopathy. The source material, RNA transcripts, was used to amplify TCR beta CDR3 regions. The HTBI primer set served for first-round RT-PCR of the TCR CDR3. One entry per CDR3 protein, called by TCRdb with MiXCR from the multiplex PCR reads. This repertoire shows under 350,000 distinct CDR3 sequences, around a sixth found once; its top ten account for less than 65%. The specimen sequenced was blood. These receptors were collected from a woman in her forties or fifties with Graves' hyperthyroidism.

This clonotype occurred a few times. V and J are TRBV28 and TRBJ1-1; 7 bases match TRBD1. V dropped 5 bases and J dropped 5; count of bases not matched to a gene: 14. CDR1 is MDHEN, CDR2 SYDVKM, per germline. The length of the CDR3 is 16 residues. CDR3 region: CASSPRTGPMGTEAFF. CDR3 coding DNA: TGTGCCAGCAGTCCCAGGACAGGCCCGATGGGTACTGAAGCTTTCTTT.

Of note for this clonotype: This may be a read error, as it is one base from a much larger clone. The V gene is TRBV7-9, the J gene TRBJ2-1; unclear D gene. In germline, CDR1 is SEHNR, CDR2 FQNEAQ (reference sequence). The CDR3 is made up of 14 amino acids. Trimming shortened V by 5 bases and J by 8 bases, and 16 bases separated the two germline ends. The CDR3: CASSHRLNSHEQFF. In DNA form, the CDR3 reads TGTGCCAGCAGCCACCGATTAAACTCCCATGAGCAGTTCTTC.

V gene TRBV12-3 or TRBV12-4 combines with J gene TRBJ1-5; 7 nucleotides align to TRBD1. The CDR3 runs 14 residues. The trim removed 6 bases at V and 4 bases at J, leaving 6 bases unmatched. The chain's CDR3 is CASSPGTANQPQHF. In DNA form, the CDR3 reads TGTGCCAGCAGCCCCGGGACAGCAAATCAGCCCCAGCATTTT.

There are a few counts of this clonotype. The V call is TRBV6-1, the J call TRBJ2-5; D is undetermined. The CDR3 totals 13 residues. Germline V gene sequence: CDR1 MNHNS, CDR2 SASEGT. Between the trimmed V and J ends, which lost 1 base and 5 bases, there was a span of 8 bases. CDR3 in amino acids: CASSEESWETQYF. The CDR3, as DNA: TGTGCCAGCAGTGAAGAGAGTTGGGAGACCCAGTACTTC.

The V call is TRBV30, the J call TRBJ1-2; D not resolved. The CDR3 contains 13 residues. V was pared by 0 bases and J by 9 bases, with 14 bases between. In germline, CDR1 is GTSNPN, CDR2 SVGIG (reference sequence). The chain's CDR3 is CAWSVGPFVSYTF. Written as DNA, the CDR3 is TGTGCCTGGAGTGTAGGGCCCTTCGTGAGCTACACCTTC.

V usage is TRBV7-2 and J usage is TRBJ1-2, with 7 bases identical to TRBD1. The junction had 6 bases not matched to a gene; V was cut back by 5 bases and J by 3 bases. There are 14 residues in the CDR3. The V gene's germline CDR1 is SGHTA and CDR2 FQGNSA. The CDR3 here is CASSGGTADYGYTF. Written as DNA, the CDR3 is TGTGCCAGCAGCGGAGGGACAGCAGACTATGGCTACACCTTC.

The rearrangement uses TRBV6-1 and TRBJ1-5, with no clear D. V gave up 3 bases and J gave up 5 bases, with 14 bases separating them. The CDR3 consists of 15 residues. CDR1 MNHNS and CDR2 SASEGT come from the germline V gene. CDR3 DNA sequence: TGTGCCAGCAGTGACCCCAAATGGAGGGATCAGCCCCAGCATTTT. Its protein is CASSDPKWRDQPQHF.

This clonotype has at least ten counts. The V call is TRBV28, the J call TRBJ1-5; D is perhaps TRBD1 (6 bases). Germline CDR1 reads MDHEN; CDR2 reads SYDVKM. The ends were cut back, 8 bases at V and 2 bases at J, with 13 bases in the middle. CDR3 length: 14 residues. CDR3 amino acids: CASFTGWGNQPQHF. CDR3 nucleotide sequence: TGTGCCAGCTTTACAGGGTGGGGCAATCAGCCCCAGCATTTT. Combining the CDR3 with reference TRBV28 and TRBJ1-5 gives the whole variable domain DVKVTQSSRYLVKRTGEKVFLECVQDMDHENMFWYRQDPGLGLRLIYFSYDVKMKEKGDIPEGYSVSREKKERFSLILESASTNQTSMYLCASFTGWGNQPQHFGDGTRLSIL.

This clonotype was recorded a few times. J is TRBJ2-1 and V is TRBV24-1; no definite D call. Trimming removed 10 bases at V and 4 bases at J, with 1 base between. Germline V gives CDR1 KGHDR, CDR2 SFDVKD. This CDR3 spans 9 amino acids. For the CDR3, the DNA is TGTGCCACTTACAATGAGCAGTTCTTC. Translated, it gives CATYNEQFF.

This clonotype has a handful of counts. CDR3 residues: CASSFRGGVGYTF. CDR3 DNA sequence: TGTGCCAGCAGCTTTCGCGGGGGAGTCGGCTACACCTTC. The genes are TRBV7-3 and TRBJ1-2; D may be TRBD1 (5 bases). Trimming took off 3 bases at V and 8 bases at J, with 13 bases between the two ends. CDR1 is SGHTA, CDR2 FQGTGA, per germline. This CDR3 has 13 amino acids.

This clonotype has ten or more counts. J is TRBJ1-6 and V is TRBV10-3; 9 bases fit TRBD1. After removal of 4 bases from V and 7 bases from J, the junction contained 2 bases not matched to a gene. The CDR3 spans 14 residues. Germline V gene lookup returns CDR1 ENHRY and CDR2 SYGVKD. The CDR3: CAISGTGVNSPLHF. The CDR3 DNA follows: TGTGCCATCAGTGGGACAGGGGTGAATTCACCCCTCCACTTT.

This chain links TRBV29-1 with TRBJ2-2; 10 bases fit TRBD2. CDR1 SQVTM and CDR2 ANQGSEA come from the germline V gene. V trimming: 2 bases; J trimming: 6 bases; junction bases outside the gene matches: 3. CDR3 length: 14 residues. CDR3 in amino acids: CSVELSGRAGELFF. CDR3 bases: TGCAGCGTTGAACTAAGCGGGAGGGCCGGGGAGCTGTTTTTT.

A few counts support this clonotype. This chain connects TRBV18 to TRBJ1-4, with a possible D match to TRBD1 (6 bases). V was trimmed by 2 bases and J by 7 bases, leaving 11 bases between them. Germline CDR1 is KGHSH and CDR2 is LQKENI. This CDR3 contains 14 residues. CDR3 loop: CASSPGGMGEKLFF. In DNA form, the CDR3 reads TGTGCCAGCTCACCAGGGGGCATGGGTGAAAAACTGTTTTTT.

The sample holds a few counts of this clonotype. V is TRBV6-1 and J is TRBJ1-1; D call uncertain. Trimming stripped 1 base from V and 11 bases from J, with 11 bases between. Germline CDR1 MNHNS, CDR2 SASEGT. This CDR3 spans 12 amino acids. CDR3 sequence (DNA): TGTGCCAGCAGTGAAGTTCCAGACTCGGCTTTCTTT. Its protein is CASSEVPDSAFF.

This clonotype was counted ten times or more. CDR3 DNA sequence: TGTGCCATCAGTGACGCCGCCGCAGATACGCAGTATTTT. It codes for CAISDAAADTQYF. V gene TRBV10-3 combines with J gene TRBJ2-3, with unresolved D. The CDR3 runs to 13 residues. The V end was cut by 3 bases, the J end by 4 bases, with 8 bases between. Per the germline V gene, CDR1 is ENHRY and CDR2 is SYGVKD.

The V and J genes are TRBV7-9 and TRBJ2-1, with D maybe TRBD1 (6 bases). Germline CDR1 and CDR2: SEHNR and FQNEAQ (reference sequence). The length of the CDR3 is 14 residues. Trimming cost V 7 bases and J 4 bases, with 14 bases left between them. The CDR3: CASIRGQFYNEQFF. The CDR3 DNA is TGTGCCAGCATTCGAGGACAGTTTTACAATGAGCAGTTCTTC.

This clonotype was seen repeatedly, ten times or more. The chain recombines TRBV20-1 with TRBJ2-3, with 10 bases matching TRBD2. Trimming cost V 3 bases and J 5 bases; bases outside gene matches: 8. Per germline, CDR1 DFQATT and CDR2 SNEGSKA (reference sequence). The CDR3 totals 15 residues. CDR3: CSASTGLAVEDTQYF. The CDR3 region has the DNA TGCAGTGCTAGCACCGGACTAGCGGTTGAAGATACGCAGTATTTT.

This clonotype was seen only a few times. V is TRBV20-1 and J is TRBJ1-2; no firm D call. Per germline, CDR1 DFQATT and CDR2 SNEGSKA (reference sequence). The length of the CDR3 is 15 residues. Deletions cut 0 bases from V and 0 bases from J, with 11 bases between. Here the CDR3 reads CSARDRRHSNYGYTF. The DNA for the CDR3 is TGCAGTGCTAGAGATCGACGACACTCTAACTATGGCTACACCTTC.

The CDR3 region is CASSFSLATNEKLFF. CDR3 in DNA: TGTGCCAGCAGTTTCTCTCTTGCAACTAATGAAAAACTGTTTTTT. The V call is TRBV28, the J call TRBJ1-4; unclear D gene. The CDR3 is made up of 15 amino acids. Between the trimmed V and J ends, which lost 3 bases and 0 bases, there was a span of 8 bases. In germline, CDR1 is MDHEN, CDR2 SYDVKM.

This clonotype was found many times. The chain joins TRBV7-9 to TRBJ1-2; D perhaps matches TRBD1 (5 bases). With 4 bases removed from V and 7 bases from J, the gap between germline ends came to 25 bases. Germline values: CDR1 SEHNR, CDR2 FQNEAQ (reference sequence). CDR3 length: 17 residues. CDR3 DNA sequence: TGTGCCAGCAGCTCAAATACACCGGGACTAGTAACGGGTGGCTACACCTTC. Translation gives CASSSNTPGLVTGGYTF.

CDR3 in amino acids: CASSPRGGRSYEQYV. The CDR3 DNA follows: TGTGCCAGCAGCCCTAGGGGCGGACGCTCCTACGAGCAGTACGTC. The gene calls are TRBV7-2 and TRBJ2-7; tentative D call: TRBD1 (5 bases). The CDR3 loop spans 15 amino acids. Germline CDR1 SGHTA, CDR2 FQGNSA. The V end lost 5 bases, the J end lost 0 bases, and 14 bases lay between the germline ends.

Only one count was recorded for this clonotype. A junction boundary mismatches the germline segment, possibly from a read error. The chain recombines TRBV29-1 with TRBJ1-2; tentatively, D is TRBD1 (5 bases). The CDR3 runs 14 residues. Germline loops: CDR1 SQVTM, CDR2 ANQGSEA. The CDR3 sequence is CGVEDLGPRYGYTF. The CDR3 DNA reads as TGCGGCGTTGAAGATCTGGGGCCGCGTTATGGCTACACCTTC.

This clonotype was seen repeatedly, ten times or more. The chain employs TRBV12-3 or TRBV12-4 and TRBJ1-2; TRBD1 matches 10 bases. With V trimmed by 5 bases and J by 3 bases, 3 bases remained unmatched. This CDR3 region has 14 residues. The CDR3 DNA follows: TGTGCCAGCAGTCCCGGACAGGGGGACTATGGCTACACCTTC. Translated, it gives CASSPGQGDYGYTF.

This clonotype was picked up many times. The chain recombines TRBV3-1 with TRBJ1-2, with unresolved D. This CDR3 region has 14 residues. V lost 1 base and J lost 4, with 10 bases in between. The germline gives CDR1 LGHDT, CDR2 YNNKEL (reference sequence). DNA for the CDR3: TGTGCCAGCAGCCAAGTTCCAGGCACCTATGGCTACACCTTC. This sequence encodes CASSQVPGTYGYTF.

The rearrangement joins TRBV27 to TRBJ2-2; D perhaps matches TRBD2 (6 bases). This CDR3 has 16 residues. The ends were cut back, 4 bases at V and 4 bases at J, with 16 bases in the middle. Germline V lookup: CDR1 MNHEY, CDR2 SMNVEV (reference sequence). DNA for the CDR3: TGTGCCAGCAGTTCCCGGGACTTACGAGGCACCGGGGAGCTGTTTTTT. Amino acids: CASSSRDLRGTGELFF.

In this sample, this clonotype turned up a few times. The rearrangement links TRBV7-3 to TRBJ2-5, with D perhaps TRBD2 (5 bases). Germline CDR1 SGHTA, CDR2 FQGTGA. The CDR3 runs to 16 residues. The V gene lost 5 bases and the J gene lost 2 bases, with 18 bases spanning the gap. The CDR3 DNA follows: TGTGCCAGCAGCCATCGTCTTGGCGGGTCACAAGAGACCCAGTACTTC. Translation gives CASSHRLGGSQETQYF.

The V call is TRBV6-5, the J call TRBJ2-1; D remains ambiguous. The CDR3 is made up of 15 amino acids. Trimming pared 0 bases from V and 2 bases from J, leaving 8 bases between. Germline CDR1 and CDR2: MNHEY and SVGAGI. The CDR3 loop is CASSYSAVPYNEQFF. The CDR3 DNA reads as TGTGCCAGCAGTTACTCGGCGGTCCCCTACAATGAGCAGTTCTTC.

There are many counts of this clonotype. The chain has TRBV15 and TRBJ2-7, with 9 bases fitting TRBD2. The CDR3 has 15 amino acids. In germline, CDR1 is LNHNV, CDR2 YYDKDF (reference sequence). With 0 bases clipped from V and 6 bases from J, the junction kept 6 bases outside the gene matches. CDR3 in amino acids: CATSRDRAGGREQYF. In DNA form, the CDR3 reads TGTGCCACCAGCAGAGATCGGGCGGGAGGGCGCGAGCAGTACTTC.